A selection of T cell receptor beta chains follows, all from one sample in a study of T cell changes during pregnancy in multiple sclerosis. Libraries were prepared by immunoSEQ multiplex PCR; TCRdb keeps only in-frame clonotypes and omits some of them. The sample holds tens of thousands of clones; 75% to 90% are singletons and the top ten take approximately 1.4%. The source was peripheral blood, collected in the first trimester of pregnancy. These receptors all come from a female donor in good health, enrolled as a control in a pregnancy study. The conserved cysteine and the conserved F or W are not part of the CDR3 here. The D gene is left open where the match is weak.

>TRBJ2-1|TRBV7-9|NA|10
ASSLASHEQF
>TRBJ2-5|TRBV5-1|TRBD2|14
ASSLGGTSGQETQY
>TRBJ2-1|TRBV5-4|NA|11
ASSLALEGEQF
>TRBJ1-3|TRBV6-5|TRBD1|13
ASSRTGGSGNTIY
>TRBJ2-1|TRBV28|NA|13
ASSPSWSSYNEQF
>TRBJ2-7|TRBV25-1|NA|13
ASSDTAGQVYEQY
>TRBJ1-3|TRBV5-1|NA|13
ASSLMGASGNTIY
>TRBJ2-1|TRBV27|NA|11
ASSLSGVSGQF
>TRBJ1-1|TRBV11-1|TRBD1|11
ASSFQGGTEAF
>TRBJ1-2|TRBV12-5|NA|12
ASGLNPGALGYT
>TRBJ2-6|TRBV9|TRBD1|15
ASSASGGASGANVLT
>TRBJ1-2|TRBV7-9|NA|10
ASRSGRDGYT
>TRBJ1-4|TRBV5-1|NA|14
ASSLGGVATNEKLF
>TRBJ1-3|TRBV7-9|NA|13
ASSLGDISGNTIY
>TRBJ1-5|TRBV5-6|NA|15
ASSLSYGGLSNQPQH
>TRBJ1-1|TRBV6-5|TRBD1|12
ASSTQQGYTEAF
>TRBJ2-2|TRBV19|TRBD2|11
ASSLREGGELF